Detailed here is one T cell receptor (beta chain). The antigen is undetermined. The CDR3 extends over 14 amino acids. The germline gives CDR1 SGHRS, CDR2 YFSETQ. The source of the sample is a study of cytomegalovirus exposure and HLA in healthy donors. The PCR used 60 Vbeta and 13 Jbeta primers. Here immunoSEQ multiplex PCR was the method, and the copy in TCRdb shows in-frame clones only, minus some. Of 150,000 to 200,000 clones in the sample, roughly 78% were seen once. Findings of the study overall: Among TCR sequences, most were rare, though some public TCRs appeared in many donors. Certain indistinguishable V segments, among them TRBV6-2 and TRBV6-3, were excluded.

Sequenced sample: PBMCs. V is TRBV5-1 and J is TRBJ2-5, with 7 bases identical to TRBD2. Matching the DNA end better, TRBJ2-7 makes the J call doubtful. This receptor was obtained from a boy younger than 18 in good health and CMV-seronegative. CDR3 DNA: TGCGCCAGCAGCTTGGGGTCAGCGGGGTACGAGCAGTACTTC. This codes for CASSLGSAGYEQYF.